This section outlines one T cell receptor beta chain sequence together with its context. The antigen is not known. The authors reverse transcribed roughly 0.5 to 1 ug RNA with random hexamers. TCRdb analysed the immunoSEQ multiplex PCR reads with MiXCR anew, one entry per CDR3 protein. Of approximately 280,000 distinct CDR3 sequences in the sample, around 84% were seen once. This sample is drawn from a study of CD8 T cells in Susac syndrome. Regarding the study as a whole: Regarding the TCR sequencing and HLA analysis, the study admitted that a relatively small number of individuals were involved.

The CDR3 is made up of 14 amino acids. J lost 1 base, V lost 7 bases, and 4 bases had no gene match. Germline CDR1 KGHDR, CDR2 SFDVKD. Sequenced material: CD8+ T cells from PBMCs. The gene calls are TRBV24-1 and TRBJ2-5; 8 nucleotides line up with TRBD1. This receptor was identified in a human donor with multiple sclerosis. DNA for the CDR3: TGTGCCACCAGACCGACAGGGGCCCAAGAGACCCAGTACTTC. Translation gives CATRPTGAQETQYF.